The TCR beta chain under discussion was sequenced for a study of T cell repertoires in cytomegalovirus infection. Study information: Public TCR beta signatures indicated both CMV infection and matching HLA type.

The CDR3 loop spans 17 amino acids. Germline CDR1 SGHAT, CDR2 FQDESV (reference sequence). The ends lost 6 bases at V and 4 bases at J; junction bases unmatched: 15. TCRdb re-analysed the reads in MiXCR, keeping a single row per CDR3 protein. The sample has about 160,000 distinct CDR3 sequences, about 20% seen once. This clonotype has a handful of counts. Its antigen is still unknown. The origin of this receptor is a human donor in good health (CMV status not recorded). Some clones in this sample may be carry-over from other donors' samples. V and J are TRBV11-1 and TRBJ2-1, with 7 bases aligning to TRBD1. The sequencing used CD8+ T cells from cultured PBMCs, collected from culture after CMV antigen stimulation. The CDR3 region has the DNA TGTGCCAGCAGTACGACAGGGTCGTTTCCTAAATACAATGAGCAGTTCTTC. It specifies CASSTTGSFPKYNEQFF.